Presented here are 12 T cell receptor beta chains from one specimen sequenced in a study of cytomegalovirus exposure and HLA in healthy donors. The PCR had 60 Vbeta and 13 Jbeta primers. Method: immunoSEQ multiplex PCR; TCRdb's copy keeps in-frame clones and lacks some. Of about 160,000 clones detected, 70% to 85% appear once; the ten largest clones hold roughly 2.1%. The sequencing sample was made of PBMCs. The receptors derive from a man between 45 and 60 years old in good health and CMV-seropositive.

The chain joins TRBV5-1 to TRBJ2-7; a weak D match, TRBD2 (5 bases). Germline CDR1 and CDR2: SGHRS and YFSETQ. CDR3 length: 14 amino acids. The germline V and J ends were trimmed by 0 bases and 3 bases, with 10 bases remaining between them. The CDR3 loop is CASSLGADYYEQYF. For the CDR3, the DNA is TGCGCCAGCAGCTTGGGGGCAGACTACTACGAGCAGTACTTC.

The J gene is TRBJ2-2, the V gene TRBV5-1; D is possibly TRBD2 (6 bases). Trimming pared 4 bases from V and 0 bases from J, leaving 13 bases between. CDR1 is SGHRS, CDR2 YFSETQ, per germline. The CDR3 is 16 amino acids. The chain's CDR3 is CASSPWDFTNTGELFF. The DNA for the CDR3 is TGCGCCAGCAGCCCCTGGGACTTCACGAACACCGGGGAGCTGTTTTTT.

This clone has more than one count but fewer than ten. The chain combines TRBV6-1 with TRBJ1-2; the match to TRBD1 covers 12 bases. Germline V gene sequence: CDR1 MNHNS, CDR2 SASEGT. V lost 4 bases to trimming and J lost 8 bases; unmatched junction nucleotides: 8. CDR3 length: 15 residues. CDR3 amino acids: CASSAPGQGAPGYTF. The CDR3 coding sequence is TGTGCCAGCAGTGCACCGGGACAGGGGGCGCCGGGCTACACCTTC.

CDR3 nucleotide sequence: TGTGCAAGTCGCTTAGCCCTACCGAAACAGGATTGCAATGAAAAACTGTTTTTT. Encoded protein: CASRLALPKQDCNEKLFF. The gene calls are TRBV12-2 and TRBJ1-4; TRBD1 is the table's D call and was not checked against the DNA. TRBV12-2 is a pseudogene locus. This CDR3 contains 18 residues.

The genes are TRBV18 and TRBJ1-6; 11 nucleotides line up with TRBD1. The length of the CDR3 is 15 residues. V shed 3 bases and J 9 bases; nucleotides not matched to a gene: 4. From germline, CDR1 is KGHSH and CDR2 LQKENI. Written as DNA, the CDR3 is TGTGCCAGCTCACCGGCCGGGACAGGGGGTTCACCCCTCCACTTT. Amino acid sequence: CASSPAGTGGSPLHF.

This chain uses TRBV13 with TRBJ1-5; 8 bases are a match to TRBD1. This CDR3 is built from 14 residues. Trimming removed 6 bases from V and 1 base from J; junction bases left unmatched: 2. Germline V gene data show CDR1 as PRHDT and CDR2 as FYEKMQ (reference sequence). In DNA, the CDR3 is TGTGCCAGCAGTCGGACAGGGAGCAATCAGCCCCAGCATTTT. It specifies CASSRTGSNQPQHF.

V gene TRBV5-1 combines with J gene TRBJ2-5, with a tentative D call TRBD1 (6 bases). Germline lookup yields CDR1 SGHRS and CDR2 YFSETQ. Trimming left V 1 base short and J 2 bases short, with 9 bases between. The CDR3 is 14 amino acids. The CDR3 loop is CASSLPGQQETQYF. CDR3 DNA: TGCGCCAGCAGCTTGCCAGGACAGCAAGAGACCCAGTACTTC. Complete variable domain (other parts from reference TRBV5-1 and TRBJ2-5): KAGVTQTPRYLIKTRGQQVTLSCSPISGHRSVSWYQQTPGQGLQFLFEYFSETQRNKGNFPGRFSGRQFSNSRSEMNVSTLELGDSALYLCASSLPGQQETQYFGPGTRLLVL.

V and J are TRBV19 and TRBJ2-4; tentative D call: TRBD2 (6 bases). V gave up 3 bases and J gave up 2 bases, with 8 bases separating them. CDR1 LNHDA and CDR2 SQIVND come from the germline V gene (reference sequence). The CDR3 runs 14 residues. The CDR3 DNA reads TGTGCCAGTAGTATCGGGGGTACCAAAAACATTCAGTACTTC. Translation gives CASSIGGTKNIQYF.

The J gene is TRBJ2-1, the V gene TRBV14, with 11 bases fitting TRBD2. Germline lookup yields CDR1 SGHDN and CDR2 FVKESK. The CDR3 is 17 residues long. The ends lost 1 base at V and 3 bases at J; junction bases unmatched: 5. CDR3 in DNA: TGTGCCAGCAGCCAAGCGGCTAGCGGGGGGTTCTACAATGAGCAGTTCTTC. Translation: CASSQAASGGFYNEQFF.

The chain carries TRBV5-3 and TRBJ2-3, with unresolved D. TRBV5-3 is given ORF status, its function remaining uncertain. CDR3 length equals 13 residues. V lost 2 bases and J lost 0, with 4 bases in between. CDR3 amino acids: CARSFSSTDTQYF. CDR3 bases: TGTGCCAGAAGCTTCTCTAGCACAGATACGCAGTATTTT.

The genes are TRBV6-5 and TRBJ1-2, with D possibly TRBD1 on 6 matching bases. This CDR3 is built from 13 residues. Trimming left V 4 bases short and J 2 bases short, with 8 bases between. In germline, CDR1 is MNHEY, CDR2 SVGAGI. The CDR3 sequence: CASSFGQNYGYTF. CDR3 in DNA: TGTGCCAGCAGTTTCGGACAGAACTATGGCTACACCTTC.

The chain combines TRBV9 with TRBJ2-6; 7 bases are shared with TRBD1. Germline lookup yields CDR1 SGDLS and CDR2 YYNGEE. Unmatched junction bases numbered 11, after V lost 4 bases and J lost 1 base. CDR3 length: 18 residues. In DNA, the CDR3 is TGTGCCAGCAGCCAACCCCGGGACAGTATGTCTGGGGCCAACGTCCTGACTTTC. Translation gives CASSQPRDSMSGANVLTF.